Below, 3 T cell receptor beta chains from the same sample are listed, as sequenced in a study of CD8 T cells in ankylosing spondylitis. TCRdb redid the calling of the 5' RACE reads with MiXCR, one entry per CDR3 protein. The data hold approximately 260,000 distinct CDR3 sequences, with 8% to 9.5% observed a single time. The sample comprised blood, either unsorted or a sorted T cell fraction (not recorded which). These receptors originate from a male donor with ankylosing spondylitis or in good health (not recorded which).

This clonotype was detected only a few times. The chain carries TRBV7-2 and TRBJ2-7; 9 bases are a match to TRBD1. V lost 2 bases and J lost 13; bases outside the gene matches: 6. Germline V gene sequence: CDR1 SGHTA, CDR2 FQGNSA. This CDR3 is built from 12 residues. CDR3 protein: CASSLYGTGQYF. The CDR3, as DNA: TGTGCCAGCAGCTTATATGGGACAGGGCAATACTTC. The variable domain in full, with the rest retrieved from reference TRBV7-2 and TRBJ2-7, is GAGVSQSPSNKVTEKGKDVELRCDPISGHTALYWYRQSLGQGLEFLIYFQGNSAPDKSGLPSDRFSAERTGGSVSTLTIQRTQQEDSAVYLCASSLYGTGQYFGPGTRLTVT.

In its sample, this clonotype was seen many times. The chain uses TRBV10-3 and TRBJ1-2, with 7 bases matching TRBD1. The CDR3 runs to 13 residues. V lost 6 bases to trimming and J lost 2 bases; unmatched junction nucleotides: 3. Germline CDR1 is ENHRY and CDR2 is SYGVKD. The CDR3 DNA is TGTGCCATCAGCTTGGACAGGAACTATGGCTACACCTTC. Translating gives CAISLDRNYGYTF.

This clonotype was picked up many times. The CDR3 coding sequence is TGCAGTGCCCTCCCTAGCGGCCCTCGGGAAGACATTCAGTACTTC. Translating gives CSALPSGPREDIQYF. This chain joins TRBV20-1 and TRBJ2-4, with 7 bases that match TRBD2. The CDR3 covers 15 residues. V lost 6 bases, J lost 8 bases, and 16 bases stayed unmatched. The V gene's germline CDR1 is DFQATT and CDR2 SNEGSKA (reference sequence).